One sample yielded the 17 T cell receptor beta chains listed below, sequenced in a study of shared clonotypes between healthy human individuals. Libraries were prepared by immunoSEQ multiplex PCR; TCRdb keeps only in-frame clonotypes and omits some of them. Of roughly 2,500,000 clones listed, 93% are singletons. The sequencing sample was made of naive CD4+ T cells from PBMCs. This sample's subset: CD45RA+ positively selected. Receptor source: a young man in good health. Some clones in this sample may be carry-over from other donors' samples.

This chain joins TRBV7-9 and TRBJ2-1; D uncertain. V was clipped by 2 bases and J by 0 bases, with 11 bases between them. CDR3 length: 16 residues. CDR1 and CDR2 (germline): SEHNR, FQNEAQ (reference sequence). CDR3 sequence (DNA): TGTGCCAGCAGCTTACGTCCGGCTAGCTCCTACAATGAGCAGTTCTTC. This gives the protein CASSLRPASSYNEQFF.

This clone was counted a few times. The J gene is TRBJ1-1, the V gene TRBV30; D ambiguous. Germline loops: CDR1 GTSNPN, CDR2 SVGIG (reference sequence). The CDR3 has 14 amino acids. The V end lost 5 bases, the J end lost 0 bases, and 13 bases lay between the germline ends. The CDR3: CAWDDLSLNTEAFF. CDR3 bases: TGTGCCTGGGATGATCTATCCTTGAACACTGAAGCTTTCTTT.

This clone was found a few times. The chain recombines TRBV7-2 with TRBJ1-2; 7 positions agree with TRBD1. With V trimmed by 3 bases and J by 8 bases, 9 bases remained unmatched. This CDR3 is 14 amino acids long. Per the germline V gene, CDR1 is SGHTA and CDR2 is FQGNSA. The CDR3, as DNA: TGTGCCAGCAGCTTGCGACAGGGCGCCCTGGGCTACACCTTC. Amino acid sequence: CASSLRQGALGYTF. Using reference TRBV7-2 and TRBJ1-2 for the parts outside the CDR3, the full variable domain is GAGVSQSPSNKVTEKGKDVELRCDPISGHTALYWYRQSLGQGLEFLIYFQGNSAPDKSGLPSDRFSAERTGGSVSTLTIQRTQQEDSAVYLCASSLRQGALGYTFGSGTRLTVV.

V gene TRBV30 combines with J gene TRBJ2-5, with D tentatively TRBD1 (5 bases). The J call is doubtful: the DNA matches TRBJ2-7 better. Germline V gene data show CDR1 as GTSNPN and CDR2 as SVGIG (reference sequence). This CDR3 has 14 residues. The CDR3 DNA is TGTGCCTGGAGCCGTAACAGCTTAGGGGACGAGCAGTACTTC. This translates into CAWSRNSLGDEQYF.

The rearrangement links TRBV5-1 to TRBJ1-1; TRBD1 aligns across 8 bases. The CDR3 length is 14 residues. With V trimmed by 3 bases and J by 5 bases, 6 bases remained unmatched. From germline, CDR1 is SGHRS and CDR2 YFSETQ. CDR3 coding DNA: TGCGCCAGCAGCTCACAACAGGGGGAAACTGAAGCTTTCTTT. This codes for CASSSQQGETEAFF.

This chain joins TRBV5-4 and TRBJ2-7; D gene unclear. The V gene lost 4 bases and the J gene lost 0 bases, with 17 bases spanning the gap. Germline V gene data show CDR1 as SGHNT and CDR2 as YYREEE (reference sequence). The length of the CDR3 is 16 residues. The CDR3 loop is CASSVAPDPSSYEQYF. CDR3 DNA: TGTGCCAGCAGCGTTGCTCCAGACCCTAGCTCCTACGAGCAGTACTTC.

This chain joins TRBV4-3 and TRBJ1-2; 7 positions agree with TRBD1. V was pared by 1 base and J by 4 bases, with 6 bases of the junction left unmatched. The CDR3 length is 15 residues. Germline CDR1 is LGHNA and CDR2 is YSLEER. CDR3 DNA sequence: TGCGCCAGCAGCCAAGTACAGGGGCCCCGCTATGGCTACACCTTC. It specifies CASSQVQGPRYGYTF.

The sample holds one count of this clone. This rearrangement joins TRBV6-5 to TRBJ2-1, with 9 bases lining up with TRBD2. Germline CDR1 is MNHEY and CDR2 is SVGAGI. Trimming took 2 bases from V and 9 from J; bases not matched to a gene: 8. This CDR3 is built from 15 residues. The CDR3 DNA is TGTGCCAGCAGTTACGCACATGGGACTAGCTCTGAGCAGTTCTTC. Its translation: CASSYAHGTSSEQFF.

This chain connects TRBV5-6 to TRBJ2-2; 7 bases map to TRBD2. Germline V lookup: CDR1 SGHDT, CDR2 YYEEEE. V dropped 2 bases and J dropped 7; count of bases not matched to a gene: 14. The length of the CDR3 is 17 residues. The CDR3 here is CASSLDSVGRSGGELFF. CDR3 bases: TGTGCCAGCAGCTTAGACAGCGTCGGGAGGTCTGGCGGGGAGCTGTTTTTT.

The gene calls are TRBV6-5 and TRBJ2-3; 8 nucleotides agree with TRBD2. The germline V gene encodes CDR1 MNHEY and CDR2 SVGAGI. This CDR3 is 15 amino acids long. The V segment lost 6 bases and the J segment 7 bases; nucleotides outside the gene matches: 12. CDR3: CASSEIAGIDNTQYF. The CDR3 coding sequence is TGTGCCAGCAGCGAAATAGCGGGGATAGATAATACGCAGTATTTT.

As regards this clone: The sample has other DNA sequences that encode this CDR3 too. The chain has TRBV7-3 and TRBJ2-2; D remains unclear. Germline V lookup: CDR1 SGHTA, CDR2 FQGTGA. The CDR3 length is 14 residues. V was cut by 0 bases and J by 4 bases, with 6 bases left in between. The CDR3 reads CASSLTPGTGELFF. The CDR3 coding sequence is TGTGCCAGCAGCTTAACGCCCGGCACCGGGGAGCTGTTTTTT.

V gene TRBV5-6 combines with J gene TRBJ2-1, with D perhaps TRBD2 (5 bases). The V gene's germline CDR1 is SGHDT and CDR2 YYEEEE. This CDR3 is 13 amino acids long. Deletions cut 4 bases from V and 10 bases from J, with 15 bases between. The chain's CDR3 is CASSGRFPGEQFF. Here the CDR3 DNA reads TGTGCCAGCAGCGGCCGGTTTCCGGGGGAGCAGTTCTTC.

The rearrangement links TRBV28 to TRBJ1-4, with D possibly being TRBD1 (6 bases). Germline V gene data show CDR1 as MDHEN and CDR2 as SYDVKM. This CDR3 region has 15 residues. V dropped 5 bases and J dropped 4 bases, with 14 bases sitting between them. The chain's CDR3 is CASSPVQGYNEKLFF. As DNA, the CDR3 is TGTGCCAGCAGTCCGGTTCAGGGGTATAATGAAAAACTGTTTTTT. The variable domain in full, completed from reference TRBV28 and TRBJ1-4, reads DVKVTQSSRYLVKRTGEKVFLECVQDMDHENMFWYRQDPGLGLRLIYFSYDVKMKEKGDIPEGYSVSREKKERFSLILESASTNQTSMYLCASSPVQGYNEKLFFGSGTQLSVL.

The V call is TRBV28, the J call TRBJ2-7, with TRBD2 matching over 10 bases. From germline, CDR1 is MDHEN and CDR2 SYDVKM. The J segment lost 3 bases and the V segment lost 7 bases, leaving 9 bases of the junction unmatched. This CDR3 has 15 amino acids. CDR3 amino acids: CASIQMLAGDYEQYF. For the CDR3, the DNA is TGTGCCAGCATCCAGATGCTAGCGGGAGACTACGAGCAGTACTTC. The full variable domain, its missing parts supplied by reference TRBV28 and TRBJ2-7, is DVKVTQSSRYLVKRTGEKVFLECVQDMDHENMFWYRQDPGLGLRLIYFSYDVKMKEKGDIPEGYSVSREKKERFSLILESASTNQTSMYLCASIQMLAGDYEQYFGPGTRLTVT.

The chain couples TRBV7-2 to TRBJ2-5, with TRBD2 identical over 7 bases. V gave up 3 bases and J gave up 4 bases; unmatched junction bases: 11. The CDR3 is 16 amino acids. From germline, CDR1 is SGHTA and CDR2 FQGNSA. The CDR3 sequence is CASSLLGRGSGETQYF. The DNA for the CDR3 is TGTGCCAGCAGCTTGCTGGGGCGGGGGTCTGGAGAGACCCAGTACTTC.

For this clone: Other DNA variants within this sample encode the same CDR3. This sequence joins TRBV29-1 and TRBJ2-5; no firm D call. Germline V gene data show CDR1 as SQVTM and CDR2 as ANQGSEA. The CDR3 consists of 12 residues. The V end lost 0 bases, the J end lost 5 bases, and 7 bases lay between the germline ends. CDR3 residues: CSVEELGETQYF. The CDR3 bases are TGCAGCGTTGAAGAGCTGGGGGAGACCCAGTACTTC.

The V call is TRBV18, the J call TRBJ1-1, with D possibly TRBD1 on 6 matching bases. The germline V gene encodes CDR1 KGHSH and CDR2 LQKENI. The CDR3 contains 18 residues. V gave up 5 bases and J gave up 2 bases, with 24 bases separating them. The CDR3 DNA sequence: TGTGCCAGCTCATCTACACAGGGAGGCACAGGCTTAAACACTGAAGCTTTCTTT. Translated: CASSSTQGGTGLNTEAFF.